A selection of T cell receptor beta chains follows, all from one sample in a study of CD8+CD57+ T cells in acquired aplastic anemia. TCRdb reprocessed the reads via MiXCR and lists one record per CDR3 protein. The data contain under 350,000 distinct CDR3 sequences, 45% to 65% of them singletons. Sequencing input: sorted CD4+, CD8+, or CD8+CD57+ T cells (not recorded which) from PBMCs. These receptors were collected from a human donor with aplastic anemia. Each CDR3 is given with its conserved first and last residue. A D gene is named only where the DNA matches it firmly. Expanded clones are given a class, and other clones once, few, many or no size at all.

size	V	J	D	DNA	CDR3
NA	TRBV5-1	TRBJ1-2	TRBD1	TGCGCCAGCAGCTTGGGTAGGGGGCGAGATGGCTACACCTTC	CASSLGRGRDGYTF
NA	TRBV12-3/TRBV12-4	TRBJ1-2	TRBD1	TGTGCCAGCAGCCCCTCCTTCGGGACAGACTATGGCTACACCTTC	CASSPSFGTDYGYTF
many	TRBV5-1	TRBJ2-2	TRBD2	TGCGCCAGCAGCTTGGGACTAGCGGCCACCGGGGAGCTGTTTTTT	CASSLGLAATGELFF
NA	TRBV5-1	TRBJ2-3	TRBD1	TGCGCCAGCAGCTTGGCACAGGGGGCAATAGATACGCAGTATTTT	CASSLAQGAIDTQYF
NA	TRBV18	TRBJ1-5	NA	TGTGCCAGCTCACCATCTCAGAGGGGGGGGGGCGGCCAGCCTCAGCATTTT	CASSPSQRGGGGQPQHF
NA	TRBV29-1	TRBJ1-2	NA	TGCAGCGTTGATTTAGGGGTGGTGGGGCTGGATGGCTACACCTTC	CSVDLGVVGLDGYTF
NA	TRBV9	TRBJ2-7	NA	TGTGCCAGCAGCGTCGAGGACTACAGTTCCTACGAGCAGTACTTC	CASSVEDYSSYEQYF
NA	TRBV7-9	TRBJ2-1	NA	TGTGCCAGCAGCTTGGAGGACGGGAGATCCTACAATGAGCAGTTCTTC	CASSLEDGRSYNEQFF
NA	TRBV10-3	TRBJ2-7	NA	TGTGCCATCAGCGGTGCGGAGAGCTCCTACGAGCAGTACTTC	CAISGAESSYEQYF
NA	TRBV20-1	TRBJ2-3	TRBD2	TGCAGTGCTCGGACTAGCGGGGGCCCAGATACGCAGTATTTT	CSARTSGGPDTQYF
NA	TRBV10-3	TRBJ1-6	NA	TGTGCCATCAGCGGGGGTCCCTGGGTGGGTTCACCCCTCCACTTT	CAISGGPWVGSPLHF
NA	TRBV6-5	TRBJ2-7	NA	TGTGCCAGCAAGACGATGTCCCCGTACGAGCAGTACTTC	CASKTMSPYEQYF
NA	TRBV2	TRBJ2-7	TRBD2	TGTGCCAGCAGGAAGGGACTAGGACAAGGCGAGCAGTACTTC	CASRKGLGQGEQYF
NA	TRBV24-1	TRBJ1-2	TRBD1	TGTGCCACCAGTGAGTCGACAGGGGCTAACTATGGCTACACCTTC	CATSESTGANYGYTF